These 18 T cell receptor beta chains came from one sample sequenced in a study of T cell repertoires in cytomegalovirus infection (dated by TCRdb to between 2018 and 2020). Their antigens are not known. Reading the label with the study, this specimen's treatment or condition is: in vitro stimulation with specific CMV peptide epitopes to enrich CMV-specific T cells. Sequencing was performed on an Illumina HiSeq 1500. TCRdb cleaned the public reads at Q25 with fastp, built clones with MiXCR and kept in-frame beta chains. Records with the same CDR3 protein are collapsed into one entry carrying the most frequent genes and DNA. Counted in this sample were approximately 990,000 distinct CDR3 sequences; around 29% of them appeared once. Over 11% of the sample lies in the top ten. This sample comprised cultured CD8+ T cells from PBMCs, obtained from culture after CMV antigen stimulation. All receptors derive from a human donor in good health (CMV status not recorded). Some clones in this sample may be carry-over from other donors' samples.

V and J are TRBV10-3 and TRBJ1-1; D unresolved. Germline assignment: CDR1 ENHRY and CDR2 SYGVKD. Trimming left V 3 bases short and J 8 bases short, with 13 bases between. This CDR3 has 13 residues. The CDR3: CAISEGEEIEAFF. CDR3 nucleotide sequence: TGTGCCATCAGTGAAGGCGAAGAAATAGAAGCTTTCTTT.

CDR3 protein: CASSLSRGRQTQYF. DNA for the CDR3: TGTGCCAGCAGCTTGTCCAGGGGGCGTCAGACCCAGTACTTC. This chain joins TRBV5-6 and TRBJ2-5; 8 bases agree with TRBD1. Germline V gene lookup returns CDR1 SGHDT and CDR2 YYEEEE. V was pared by 1 base and J by 6 bases, with 5 bases of the junction left unmatched. This CDR3 has 14 amino acids.

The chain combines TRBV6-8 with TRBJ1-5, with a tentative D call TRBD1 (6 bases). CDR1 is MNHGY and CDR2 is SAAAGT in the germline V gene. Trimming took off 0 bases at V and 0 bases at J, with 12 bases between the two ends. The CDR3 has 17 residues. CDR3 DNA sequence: TGTGCCAGCAGTTACTCTGGGGGCGCGGGTAGCAATCAGCCCCAGCATTTT. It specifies CASSYSGGAGSNQPQHF.

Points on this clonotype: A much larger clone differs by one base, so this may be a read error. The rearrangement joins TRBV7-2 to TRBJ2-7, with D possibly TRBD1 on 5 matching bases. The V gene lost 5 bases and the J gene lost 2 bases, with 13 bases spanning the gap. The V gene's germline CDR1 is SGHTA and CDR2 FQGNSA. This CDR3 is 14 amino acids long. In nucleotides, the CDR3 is TGTGCCAGCAGCCCGTGTGACAGCGCCTACGAGCAGTACTTC. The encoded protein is CASSPCDSAYEQYF.

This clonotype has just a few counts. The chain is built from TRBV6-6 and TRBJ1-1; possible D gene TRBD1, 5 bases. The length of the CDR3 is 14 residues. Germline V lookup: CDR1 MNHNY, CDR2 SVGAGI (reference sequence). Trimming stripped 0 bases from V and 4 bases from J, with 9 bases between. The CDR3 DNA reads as TGTGCCAGCAGTTACTCGGGAGGGGTCACTGAAGCTTTCTTT. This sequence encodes CASSYSGGVTEAFF.

This chain's CDR3 is CASSGGTASYEQYF. The CDR3 DNA reads as TGTGCCAGCAGCGGCGGGACAGCATCCTACGAGCAGTACTTC. The rearrangement joins TRBV5-4 to TRBJ2-7; TRBD1 might be the D (7 bases). The V end was cut by 4 bases, the J end by 1 base, with 12 bases between. Per the germline V gene, CDR1 is SGHNT and CDR2 is YYREEE (reference sequence). CDR3 size: 14 residues.

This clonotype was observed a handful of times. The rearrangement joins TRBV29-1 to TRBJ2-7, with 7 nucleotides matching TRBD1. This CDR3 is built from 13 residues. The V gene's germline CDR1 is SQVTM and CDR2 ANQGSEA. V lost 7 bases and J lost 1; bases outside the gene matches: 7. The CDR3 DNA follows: TGCAGCGCGTCTACAGGGGATTCCTACGAGCAGTACGTC. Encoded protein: CSASTGDSYEQYV.

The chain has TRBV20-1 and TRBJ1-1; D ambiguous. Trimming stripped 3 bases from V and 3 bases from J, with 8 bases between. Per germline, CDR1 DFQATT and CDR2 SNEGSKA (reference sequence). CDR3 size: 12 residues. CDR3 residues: CSASRPDTEAFF. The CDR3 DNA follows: TGCAGTGCTAGCCGACCGGACACTGAAGCTTTCTTT.

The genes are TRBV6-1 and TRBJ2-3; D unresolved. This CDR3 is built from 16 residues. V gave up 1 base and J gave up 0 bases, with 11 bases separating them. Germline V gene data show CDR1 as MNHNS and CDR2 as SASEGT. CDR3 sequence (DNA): TGTGCCAGCAGTGAAGTATTTTACCAGAGCACAGATACGCAGTATTTT. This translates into CASSEVFYQSTDTQYF.

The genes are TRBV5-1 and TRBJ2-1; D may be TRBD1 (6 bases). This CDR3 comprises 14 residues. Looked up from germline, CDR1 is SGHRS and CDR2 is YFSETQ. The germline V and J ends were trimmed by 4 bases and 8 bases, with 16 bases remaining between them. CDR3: CASSPGRSGDEQFF. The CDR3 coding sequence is TGCGCCAGCAGCCCGGGACGGTCAGGGGATGAGCAGTTCTTC.

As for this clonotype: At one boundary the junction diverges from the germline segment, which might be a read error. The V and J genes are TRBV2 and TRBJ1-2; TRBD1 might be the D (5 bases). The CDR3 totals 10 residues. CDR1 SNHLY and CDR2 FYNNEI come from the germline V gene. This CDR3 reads CASGGGEDPF. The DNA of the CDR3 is TGTGCCAGCGGGGGGGGGGAAGACCCCTTC.

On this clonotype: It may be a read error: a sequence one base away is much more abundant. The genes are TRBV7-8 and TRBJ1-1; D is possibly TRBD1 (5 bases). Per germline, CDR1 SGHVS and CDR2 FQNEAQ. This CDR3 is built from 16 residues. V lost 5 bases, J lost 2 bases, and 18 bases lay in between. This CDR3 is CASSHMRGAGNTEAFF. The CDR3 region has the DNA TGTGCCAGCAGCCACATGAGAGGGGCAGGAAACACTGAAGCTTTCTTT. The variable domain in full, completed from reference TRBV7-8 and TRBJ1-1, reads GAGVSQSPRYKVAKRGQDVALRCDPISGHVSLFWYQQALGQGPEFLTYFQNEAQLDKSGLPSDRFFAERPEGSVSTLKIQRTQQEDSAVYLCASSHMRGAGNTEAFFGQGTRLTVV.

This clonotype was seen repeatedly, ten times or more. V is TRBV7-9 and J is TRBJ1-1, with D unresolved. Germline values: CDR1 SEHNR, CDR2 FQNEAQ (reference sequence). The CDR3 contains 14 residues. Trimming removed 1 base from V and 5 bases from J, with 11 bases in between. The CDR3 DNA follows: TGTGCCAGCAGCTTAGATAGCTGGGGTACTGAAGCTTTCTTT. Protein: CASSLDSWGTEAFF.

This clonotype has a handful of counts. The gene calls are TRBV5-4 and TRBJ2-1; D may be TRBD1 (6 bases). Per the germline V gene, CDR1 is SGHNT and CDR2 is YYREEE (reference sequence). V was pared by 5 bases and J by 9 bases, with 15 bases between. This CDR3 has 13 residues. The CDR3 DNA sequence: TGTGCCAGCAGGCCCCCAGGGGCCGGTGAGCAGTTCTTC. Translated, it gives CASRPPGAGEQFF.

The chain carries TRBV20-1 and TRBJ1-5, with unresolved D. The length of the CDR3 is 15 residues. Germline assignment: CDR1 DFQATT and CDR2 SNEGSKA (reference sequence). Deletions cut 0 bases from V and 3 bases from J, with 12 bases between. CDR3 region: CSARDLNRLNQPQHF. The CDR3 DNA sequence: TGCAGTGCTAGAGATCTGAACAGACTCAATCAGCCCCAGCATTTT.

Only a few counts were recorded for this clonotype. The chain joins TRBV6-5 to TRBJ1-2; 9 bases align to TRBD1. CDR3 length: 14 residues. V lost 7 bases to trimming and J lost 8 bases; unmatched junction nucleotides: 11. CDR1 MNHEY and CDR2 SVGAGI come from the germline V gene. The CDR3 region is CASTPGGQGRGYTF. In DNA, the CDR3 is TGTGCCAGCACTCCTGGGGGACAGGGACGAGGCTACACCTTC.

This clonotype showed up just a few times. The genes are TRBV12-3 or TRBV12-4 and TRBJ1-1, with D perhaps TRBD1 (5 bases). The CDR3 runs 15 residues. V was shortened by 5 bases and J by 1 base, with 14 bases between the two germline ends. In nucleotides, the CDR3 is TGTGCCAGCAGTCCCGGAAGGGGACCGAACACTGAAGCTTTCTTT. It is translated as CASSPGRGPNTEAFF.

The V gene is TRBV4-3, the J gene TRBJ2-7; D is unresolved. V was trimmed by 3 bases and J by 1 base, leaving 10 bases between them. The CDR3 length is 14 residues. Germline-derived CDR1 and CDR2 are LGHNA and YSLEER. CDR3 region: CASSQQAPSYEQYF. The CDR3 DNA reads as TGCGCCAGCAGCCAGCAGGCACCATCCTACGAGCAGTACTTC.